This is a list of T cell receptor beta chains from one sample in a study of shared clonotypes between healthy human individuals. Method: immunoSEQ multiplex PCR; TCRdb's copy keeps in-frame clones and lacks some. The sample records about 2,200,000 clones, about 93% being singletons. Sequenced input: naive CD8+ T cells from PBMCs. These receptors originate from a man between 18 and 35 years old in good health. Some clones in this sample may be carry-over from other donors' samples. Both conserved end residues are part of each CDR3. A D gene is named only where the DNA matches it firmly. Not all rows give a size; the values are once, few, many and, for expanded clones, a class.

V gene	CDR3 length	D gene	clone size	J gene	CDR3 DNA	CDR3 protein
TRBV28	15	.	.	TRBJ1-3	TGTGCCAGCAGAGACGTCAGGAATAATGGAAACACCATATATTTT	CASRDVRNNGNTIYF
TRBV27	18	TRBD1	.	TRBJ2-2	TGTGCCAGCAGTCCCCTCTATCGACAGGGGATAAACACCGGGGAGCTGTTTTTT	CASSPLYRQGINTGELFF
TRBV5-1	19	TRBD2	.	TRBJ2-2	TGCGCCAGCAGCTCGGGGGGCGGACTAGCGGGAGTTCAGACCGGGGAGCTGTTTTTT	CASSSGGGLAGVQTGELFF
TRBV15	16	.	.	TRBJ1-4	TGTGCCACCAGCAGAGATTGGGGGCACAACAATGAAAAACTGTTTTTT	CATSRDWGHNNEKLFF
TRBV7-2	13	.	.	TRBJ1-5	TGTGCCAGCAGCTGGGGGGCGAATCAGCCCCAGCATTTT	CASSWGANQPQHF
TRBV5-6	12	.	once	TRBJ2-2	TGTGCCAGTGGGCAGAACACCGGGGAGCTGTTTTTT	CASGQNTGELFF
TRBV7-9	12	.	.	TRBJ1-2	TGTGCCAGCAGCTTAACCCCGCACGGCTACACCTTC	CASSLTPHGYTF
TRBV28	15	TRBD1	.	TRBJ2-7	TGTGCCAGCAGTCCCCAGGACAGGGTCGTCTACGAGCAGTACTTC	CASSPQDRVVYEQYF
TRBV18	17	TRBD1	.	TRBJ2-1	TGTGCCAGCTCACCCTCAAAACAGGGGGCGCGTGGTAATGAGCAGTTCTTC	CASSPSKQGARGNEQFF
TRBV7-6	16	.	.	TRBJ2-1	TGTGCCAGCAGCGTTCTAGGACTAAGCTCCTACAATGAGCAGTTCTTC	CASSVLGLSSYNEQFF
TRBV5-4	14	TRBD1	.	TRBJ2-7	TGTGCCAGCAGCTACAGGGGTGGAGTCTACGAGCAGTACTTC	CASSYRGGVYEQYF
TRBV4-1	14	.	.	TRBJ2-5	TGCGCCAGCAGCCAAGCTTCGGGTGGGGAGACCCAGTACTTC	CASSQASGGETQYF
TRBV19	14	.	few	TRBJ1-1	TGTGCCAGTAGAAAGGCGACAGCGAACACTGAAGCTTTCTTT	CASRKATANTEAFF
TRBV27	15	TRBD1	.	TRBJ2-2	TGTGCCAGCAGGTCCGGGACAGGGAACACCGGGGAGCTGTTTTTT	CASRSGTGNTGELFF
TRBV27	15	.	.	TRBJ2-1	TGTGCCAGCAGTTTCGTAGGCGGATTGTACAATGAGCAGTTCTTC	CASSFVGGLYNEQFF
TRBV7-2	14	.	.	TRBJ2-7	TGTGCCAGCAGCTCATGGGGACCATCCTACGAGCAGTACTTC	CASSSWGPSYEQYF
TRBV4-1	13	.	.	TRBJ1-3	TGCGCCAGCAGCCAAGCTCAGGGAAACACCATATATTTT	CASSQAQGNTIYF
TRBV11-2	13	.	.	TRBJ2-7	TGTGCCAGCAGCTTAACAGGCCCCTACGAGCAGTACTTC	CASSLTGPYEQYF
TRBV9	12	.	.	TRBJ1-2	TGTGCCAGCAGCCTCTCGAGCTATGGCTACACCTTC	CASSLSSYGYTF
TRBV15	15	.	.	TRBJ2-1	TGTGCCACCAGCAGGGGGGTTACAACCTACAATGAGCAGTTCTTC	CATSRGVTTYNEQFF
TRBV7-3	16	.	.	TRBJ1-2	TGTGCCAGCAGCCTTCGCCCCAATATTAATAACTATGGCTACACCTTC	CASSLRPNINNYGYTF
TRBV6-6	14	TRBD1	once	TRBJ2-7	TGTGCCAGCAGACGACAGGGGGTGAACGACGAGCAGTACTTC	CASRRQGVNDEQYF
TRBV9	13	.	.	TRBJ2-1	TGTGCCAGCAGCCCAGGGGCAAACAATGAGCAGTTCTTC	CASSPGANNEQFF
TRBV27	14	.	.	TRBJ2-7	TGTGCCAGCAGAGTCAGGACATTTACCTACGAGCAGTACTTC	CASRVRTFTYEQYF
TRBV28	18	TRBD2	.	TRBJ2-2	TGTGCCAGCAGCCAAGGGGGACTAGCGGAGTCGAACACCGGGGAGCTGTTTTTT	CASSQGGLAESNTGELFF
TRBV7-8	16	TRBD1	.	TRBJ2-7	TGTGCCAGCAGCCCACTATACCCGGGACAGGGGCACGAGCAGTACTTC	CASSPLYPGQGHEQYF
TRBV5-4	15	TRBD1	.	TRBJ2-3	TGTGCCAGCAGACCCATGGACAGGGGCACAGATACGCAGTATTTT	CASRPMDRGTDTQYF
TRBV7-9	12	.	.	TRBJ2-3	TGTGCCAGCAGCGGGAGCAGGGATACGCAGTATTTT	CASSGSRDTQYF
TRBV2	13	.	.	TRBJ2-7	TGTGCCAGCAGTGTGGGGCGAAAGGGCGAGCAGTACTTC	CASSVGRKGEQYF
TRBV27	17	TRBD2	.	TRBJ2-1	TGTGCCAGCAGTTTAGGCCCATGGCGGGAGGATACCCATGAGCAGTTCTTC	CASSLGPWREDTHEQFF
TRBV7-9	13	.	.	TRBJ2-7	TGTGCCAGCAGCCAAGACAGAGCCTACGAGCAGTACTTC	CASSQDRAYEQYF
TRBV7-2	16	.	.	TRBJ2-1	TGTGCCAGCAGCTTAGAGGGAGTTTCATCCTACAATGAGCAGTTCTTC	CASSLEGVSSYNEQFF
TRBV28	12	.	.	TRBJ2-3	TGTGCCAGCAGTTACACCACAGATACGCAGTATTTT	CASSYTTDTQYF
TRBV2	14	TRBD2	.	TRBJ2-7	TGTGCCAGCAGACCTATAGCGGGAGCAAACGAGCAGTACTTC	CASRPIAGANEQYF
TRBV29-1	17	TRBD2	.	TRBJ2-3	TGCAGCGTTGCGGGACTAGCGGGAGGGGGGAGCACAGATACGCAGTATTTT	CSVAGLAGGGSTDTQYF
TRBV5-1	15	.	once	TRBJ2-7	.	CASSYTFGPNYEQYF
TRBV13	16	TRBD2	.	TRBJ2-1	TGTGCCAGCAGCGGGCGGACTAGCGGGAGGGGGAATGAGCAGTTCTTC	CASSGRTSGRGNEQFF
TRBV9	12	.	.	TRBJ1-2	TGTGCCAGCAGCTCAACAGGTTATGGCTACACCTTC	CASSSTGYGYTF
TRBV27	15	.	.	TRBJ2-7	TGTGCCAGCAGTTTAGTGGGACTCCTCCAGTACGAGCAGTACTTC	CASSLVGLLQYEQYF
TRBV27	14	TRBD2	.	TRBJ2-7	TGTGCCAGCAGTTCGCGGGGGGCAGGCTACGAGCAGTACTTC	CASSSRGAGYEQYF
TRBV15	13	.	.	TRBJ1-1	TGTGCCACCAATTCAATAGAGGACACTGAAGCTTTCTTT	CATNSIEDTEAFF
TRBV6-1	13	TRBD2	.	TRBJ2-5	TGTGCCAGCCGGGGGGGGGCCCAAGAGACCCAGTACTTC	CASRGGAQETQYF
TRBV9	15	.	.	TRBJ2-7	TGTGCCAGCAGCGTAGCTGGAGGGAGCGTCTACGAGCAGTACTTC	CASSVAGGSVYEQYF
TRBV18	16	.	.	TRBJ2-7	TGTGCCAGCTCCCTAAACCCAGCCCCAGGGGGGAACGAGCAGTACTTC	CASSLNPAPGGNEQYF
TRBV4-2	18	TRBD1	once	TRBJ1-5	TGTGCCAGCAGCCAAGCCGGGACAGGGGGACTTCAGGGGCAGCCCCAGCATTTT	CASSQAGTGGLQGQPQHF
TRBV30	13	.	.	TRBJ2-7	TGTGCCTGGAGTGTACATTCCTCCTACGAGCAGTACTTC	CAWSVHSSYEQYF
TRBV7-2	14	TRBD1	.	TRBJ2-7	TGTGCCAGCAGCTCCGGACAGGGGATACACGAGCAGTACTTC	CASSSGQGIHEQYF
TRBV27	14	.	.	TRBJ1-2	TGTGCCAGCAGTTCCCGGGGACATTTCTATGGCTACACCTTC	CASSSRGHFYGYTF
TRBV27	15	.	once	TRBJ2-1	TGTGCCAGCAGTTTATATGGTGGATCCTACAATGAGCAGTTCTTC	CASSLYGGSYNEQFF
TRBV9	16	.	.	TRBJ2-3	TGTGCCAGCAGCGCGCGAGTTACGCCGGTCACAGATACGCAGTATTTT	CASSARVTPVTDTQYF
TRBV7-6	16	.	.	TRBJ2-7	TGTGCCAGCAGCTTAGAACAGGGTATGCAGTCCTACGAGCAGTACTTC	CASSLEQGMQSYEQYF
TRBV7-9	17	TRBD2	.	TRBJ2-1	TGTGCCAGCAGCCAAGACTGGCGACTAGCAACCTACAATGAGCAGTTCTTC	CASSQDWRLATYNEQFF
TRBV6-1	14	.	.	TRBJ2-7	TGTGCCAGCAGTGAAGAATCCGACAGGTACGAGCAGTACTTC	CASSEESDRYEQYF
TRBV10-2	11	.	.	TRBJ1-1	TGCGCCATCGAGAGGAACACTGAAGCTTTCTTT	CAIERNTEAFF
TRBV11-2	15	TRBD1	.	TRBJ1-1	TGTGCCAGCAGTCCCGACAGGGGGTCTGGCACTGAAGCTTTCTTT	CASSPDRGSGTEAFF
TRBV5-6	15	.	.	TRBJ2-2	TGTGCCAGCAGCTCCCCCGGGGAGAGCGGCGGGGAGCTGTTTTTT	CASSSPGESGGELFF
TRBV7-2	18	TRBD2	once	TRBJ2-1	TGTGCCAGCAGCTCTAGGGCTAGCGGGAGAGGGTCCTACAATGAGCAGTTCTTC	CASSSRASGRGSYNEQFF